This entry lists 24 T cell receptor beta chains sequenced from one sample in a study of esophageal squamous cell carcinoma under preoperative chemotherapy (dated by TCRdb to the late 2010s). The time point label for this specimen denotes: after preoperative PTX-NDP chemotherapy. To prepare the library, PCR was applied. Sequencing relied on a HiSeq X Ten. TCRdb applied fastp at Q25 and MiXCR to the public reads, then kept only in-frame beta chains. Entries are consolidated by CDR3 protein sequence, retaining the most common genes and DNA. Recorded for this sample are around 34,000 distinct CDR3 sequences; approximately 51% of them occurred a single time. In total, the top ten clones hold more than 20% of the sample. The sample was gathered from a patient given preoperative chemotherapy. The receptors here all came from a human donor with esophageal squamous cell carcinoma. The donor label of this sample is uncertain.

The chain joins TRBV12-3 or TRBV12-4 to TRBJ2-7; the D gene is possibly TRBD1 (5 bases). TRBJ2-5 explains the end of the DNA better; the J call may be wrong. The CDR3 totals 15 residues. The CDR3 region is CASSLQGRFGETQYF. CDR3 DNA: TGTGCCAGCAGTCTCCAGGGAAGGTTTGGAGAGACCCAGTACTTC.

At least ten counts were recorded for this clonotype. The gene calls are TRBV6-1 and TRBJ2-6; D gene ambiguous. The length of the CDR3 is 15 residues. Germline loops: CDR1 MNHNS, CDR2 SASEGT. V lost 1 base to trimming and J lost 0 bases, with 4 bases between them. The CDR3 loop is CASSEDSSGANVLTF. The CDR3 coding sequence is TGTGCCAGCAGTGAAGACAGCTCTGGGGCCAACGTCCTGACTTTC.

This clonotype occurred many times. The rearrangement links TRBV7-8 to TRBJ1-1; no clear D. This CDR3 has 13 residues. With 1 base removed from V and 4 bases from J, the gap between germline ends came to 7 bases. CDR1 and CDR2 (germline): SGHVS, FQNEAQ. CDR3 sequence: CASSLGWGTEAFF. The CDR3 DNA reads as TGTGCCAGCAGCTTAGGGTGGGGCACTGAAGCTTTCTTT.

This clonotype occurred a few times. The rearrangement links TRBV6-2 or TRBV6-3 to TRBJ1-2; weak D call: TRBD1 (6 bases). The CDR3 contains 15 residues. The germline V and J ends were trimmed by 6 bases and 8 bases, with 22 bases remaining between them. Germline CDR1 reads MNHEY; CDR2 reads SVGEGT. The CDR3 spells CASRPATGSPRGYTF. The CDR3 DNA reads as TGTGCCAGCAGACCCGCGACAGGTTCTCCGAGGGGCTACACCTTC.

This chain links TRBV27 with TRBJ2-6, with a tentative D call TRBD1 (5 bases). Trimming shortened V by 4 bases and J by 1 base, and 14 bases separated the two germline ends. Germline CDR1 MNHEY, CDR2 SMNVEV (reference sequence). The CDR3 runs to 17 residues. CDR3 protein: CASSSYPQGSGANVLTF. CDR3 DNA: TGTGCCAGCAGTTCATACCCCCAGGGATCTGGGGCCAACGTCCTGACTTTC.

This clonotype was detected ten times or more. This chain links TRBV6-2 or TRBV6-3 with TRBJ2-1; 8 bases are shared with TRBD2. J gave up 4 bases and V 6 bases, and 11 bases lay outside the gene matches. This CDR3 comprises 16 residues. Germline CDR1 is MNHEY and CDR2 is SVGEGT. The CDR3 DNA reads as TGTGCCAGCAGCATTAGCGGGGACGGGGCTTACAATGAGCAGTTCTTC. Its protein product is CASSISGDGAYNEQFF.

Regarding this clonotype: Germline and junction disagree at one end, which may indicate a read error. The rearrangement links TRBV7-8 to TRBJ2-3, with TRBD2 matching 8 bases. CDR1 is SGHVS, CDR2 FQNEAQ, per germline. This CDR3 has 15 residues. The CDR3: CASSSGGGGTNTQYF. The CDR3 coding sequence is TGTGCCAGCAGCTCGGGGGGGGGGGGCACAAACACGCAGTACTTT.

The CDR3 reads CASSPDTNTGELFF. CDR3 in DNA: TGTGCCAGCAGCCCCGACACTAACACCGGGGAGCTGTTTTTT. The V gene is TRBV5-5, the J gene TRBJ2-2; D is ambiguous. The CDR3 runs 14 residues. CDR1 is SGHKS, CDR2 YYEKEE, per germline (reference sequence). Trimming removed 4 bases from V and 2 bases from J, with 9 bases in between.

The chain employs TRBV19 and TRBJ1-2; D is uncertain. Trimming stripped 1 base from V and 13 bases from J, with 10 bases between. Germline values: CDR1 LNHDA, CDR2 SQIVND (reference sequence). The CDR3 runs 11 residues. The CDR3 loop is CASSIGRSSTF. The CDR3 DNA follows: TGTGCCAGTAGTATAGGAAGATCGAGCACCTTC.

In DNA form, the CDR3 reads TGTGCCAGCAGTTCCAGGGGGCGGGACACTGAAGCTTTCTTT. It translates to CASSSRGRDTEAFF. The rearrangement links TRBV12-3 or TRBV12-4 to TRBJ1-1; 8 nucleotides agree with TRBD1. The CDR3 has 14 amino acids. V shed 4 bases and J 3 bases; nucleotides not matched to a gene: 4.

Of note for this clonotype: At one of its ends the junction is not consistent with the germline gene, which may arise from a read error. This chain joins TRBV6-1 and TRBJ2-5, with D possibly being TRBD1 or TRBD2 (6 bases each). CDR1 is MNHNS and CDR2 is SASEGT in the germline V gene. This CDR3 is 16 amino acids long. The CDR3 region is CASGGNGGRGAETQYF. The CDR3 DNA follows: TGTGCCAGCGGGGGCAACGGGGGCCGCGGGGCAGAGACGCAGTACTTC.

Many counts were recorded for this clonotype. The chain couples TRBV12-3 or TRBV12-4 to TRBJ2-6, with unresolved D. The CDR3 is 15 residues long. The germline V and J ends were trimmed by 2 bases and 1 base, with 6 bases remaining between them. The CDR3 is CASSLRSSGANVLTF. For the CDR3, the DNA is TGTGCCAGCAGTTTAAGGTCATCTGGGGCCAACGTCCTGACTTTC.

Many counts were recorded for this clonotype. V and J are TRBV7-2 and TRBJ2-2; 8 bases line up with TRBD1. With V trimmed by 7 bases and J by 4 bases, 8 bases remained unmatched. Germline V gene sequence: CDR1 SGHTA, CDR2 FQGNSA. The CDR3 sequence is 15 residues long. CDR3 nucleotide sequence: TGTGCCAGCAACACCCAGGGGGCGGTCACCGGGGAGCTGTTTTTT. Translating it yields CASNTQGAVTGELFF. Drawing the rest from reference TRBV7-2 and TRBJ2-2, the complete variable domain is GAGVSQSPSNKVTEKGKDVELRCDPISGHTALYWYRQSLGQGLEFLIYFQGNSAPDKSGLPSDRFSAERTGGSVSTLTIQRTQQEDSAVYLCASNTQGAVTGELFFGEGSRLTVL.

V and J are TRBV7-2 and TRBJ2-5, with D unresolved. Germline lookup yields CDR1 SGHTA and CDR2 FQGNSA. This CDR3 has 15 residues. Trimming removed 1 base at V and 11 bases at J, with 20 bases between. The CDR3 coding sequence is TGTGCCAGCAGCTTAGACACGGGTTTCTACAATGAGCAGTACTTC. Protein product: CASSLDTGFYNEQYF.

This chain uses TRBV7-8 with TRBJ2-2; D unclear. V lost 5 bases, J lost 16 bases, and 29 bases lay in between. The germline CDR1 and CDR2 sequences are SGHVS and FQNEAQ. The length of the CDR3 is 16 residues. This CDR3 is CASSRLEAVNTEKQFF. CDR3 DNA sequence: TGTGCCAGCAGCCGCCTAGAGGCTGTGAACACCGAGAAGCAGTTTTTT.

This clonotype was counted between two and nine times. A read error may produce the germline difference seen at one junction end. The chain joins TRBV7-8 to TRBJ2-3, with D maybe TRBD2 (7 bases). This CDR3 is 15 amino acids long. Germline lookup yields CDR1 SGHVS and CDR2 FQNEAQ. The CDR3 DNA follows: TGTGCCCGCAGCTCGGGCGGGGGCGGCAAAGATACGCAGTATTTC. Translation gives CARSSGGGGKDTQYF.

Comments on this clonotype: A junction end diverges from the germline sequence, so it may reflect a read error. The V call is TRBV6-4, the J call TRBJ1-1, with D possibly TRBD1 on 5 matching bases. From germline, CDR1 is MRHNA and CDR2 SNTAGT. CDR3 length: 13 amino acids. CDR3 in amino acids: CASSRTRNAEAFF. DNA for the CDR3: TGTGCCAGCAGCCGGACAAGGAACGCTGAAGCTTTCTTT.

This chain uses TRBV19 with TRBJ1-2; D call uncertain. Per germline, CDR1 LNHDA and CDR2 SQIVND (reference sequence). The V and J ends lost 4 bases and 5 bases respectively, with 20 bases between them. The CDR3 consists of 16 residues. CDR3 nucleotides: TGTGCCAGTAGTACTCCCGAGAGGGTGAGGATATATGGCTACACCTTC. It encodes CASSTPERVRIYGYTF. The complete variable domain, with remaining parts taken from reference TRBV19 and TRBJ1-2, reads DGGITQSPKYLFRKEGQNVTLSCEQNLNHDAMYWYRQDPGQGLRLIYYSQIVNDFQKGDIAEGYSVSREKKESFPLTVTSAQKNPTAFYLCASSTPERVRIYGYTFGSGTRLTVV.

This clonotype was seen a few times. The chain is built from TRBV19 and TRBJ1-1; D gene unclear. This CDR3 comprises 11 residues. The V end lost 7 bases, the J end lost 7 bases, and 10 bases lay between the germline ends. CDR1 is LNHDA and CDR2 is SQIVND in the germline V gene (reference sequence). The CDR3 loop is CASIRLDEAFF. The CDR3 DNA sequence: TGTGCCAGTATCAGGCTAGATGAAGCTTTCTTT.

This clonotype showed up many times. This rearrangement joins TRBV7-6 to TRBJ2-5; D might be TRBD2 (6 bases). The length of the CDR3 is 16 residues. Germline V gene data show CDR1 as SGHVS and CDR2 as FNYEAQ. V gave up 5 bases and J gave up 4 bases, with 20 bases separating them. CDR3 residues: CASSLDGGVRRETQYF. CDR3 coding DNA: TGTGCCAGCAGCCTTGACGGGGGAGTCAGGCGAGAGACCCAGTACTTC.

This chain uses TRBV27 with TRBJ2-1; 11 nucleotides agree with TRBD2. The ends lost 3 bases at V and 5 bases at J; junction bases unmatched: 12. Germline V gene lookup returns CDR1 MNHEY and CDR2 SMNVEV (reference sequence). CDR3 size: 18 residues. The CDR3 is CASSFLTVAGGPNNEQFF. The CDR3 DNA reads TGTGCCAGCAGTTTCTTAACCGTAGCGGGAGGGCCCAACAATGAGCAGTTCTTC.

A few counts support this clonotype. This clone may be a read error of a much larger clone one base away. The chain is built from TRBV6-2 or TRBV6-3 and TRBJ2-5; 11 nucleotides agree with TRBD2. Germline V lookup: CDR1 MNHEY, CDR2 SVGEGT. CDR3 length equals 14 residues. The V segment lost 6 bases and the J segment 11 bases; nucleotides outside the gene matches: 11. The CDR3 bases are TGTGCCAGCAGCTTAGCGGGGGGGCCAAATGAGCAGTACTTC. Protein: CASSLAGGPNEQYF.

The chain links TRBV6-5 to TRBJ1-4; no clear D. The germline V and J ends were trimmed by 0 bases and 3 bases, with 8 bases remaining between them. The CDR3 spans 15 residues. The germline V gene encodes CDR1 MNHEY and CDR2 SVGAGI. The CDR3 is CASSYSGISNEKLFF. CDR3 in DNA: TGTGCCAGCAGTTACTCTGGAATATCTAATGAAAAACTGTTTTTT.

The rearrangement uses TRBV10-2 and TRBJ2-3; no definite D call. The CDR3 has 13 amino acids. Germline CDR1 and CDR2: WSHSY and SAAADI. Trimming removed 5 bases at V and 0 bases at J, with 6 bases between. The CDR3 protein is CASSILSTDTQYF. DNA for the CDR3: TGCGCCAGCAGTATACTCAGCACAGATACGCAGTATTTT.